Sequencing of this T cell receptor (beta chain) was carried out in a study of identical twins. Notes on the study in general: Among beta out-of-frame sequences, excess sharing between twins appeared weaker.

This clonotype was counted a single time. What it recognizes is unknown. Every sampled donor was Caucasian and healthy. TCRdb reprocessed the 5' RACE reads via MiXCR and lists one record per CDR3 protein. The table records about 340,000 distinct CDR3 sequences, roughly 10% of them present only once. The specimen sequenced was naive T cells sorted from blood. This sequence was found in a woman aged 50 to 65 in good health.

CDR3 in amino acids: CASSPRQLEHPLHF. The CDR3 bases are TGTGCCAGCAGTCCCAGACAACTAGAACATCCCCTCCACTTT. This chain links TRBV6-5 with TRBJ1-6, with unresolved D. This CDR3 spans 14 amino acids. V was cut by 5 bases and J by 13 bases, with 18 bases left in between. Germline V lookup: CDR1 MNHEY, CDR2 SVGAGI.